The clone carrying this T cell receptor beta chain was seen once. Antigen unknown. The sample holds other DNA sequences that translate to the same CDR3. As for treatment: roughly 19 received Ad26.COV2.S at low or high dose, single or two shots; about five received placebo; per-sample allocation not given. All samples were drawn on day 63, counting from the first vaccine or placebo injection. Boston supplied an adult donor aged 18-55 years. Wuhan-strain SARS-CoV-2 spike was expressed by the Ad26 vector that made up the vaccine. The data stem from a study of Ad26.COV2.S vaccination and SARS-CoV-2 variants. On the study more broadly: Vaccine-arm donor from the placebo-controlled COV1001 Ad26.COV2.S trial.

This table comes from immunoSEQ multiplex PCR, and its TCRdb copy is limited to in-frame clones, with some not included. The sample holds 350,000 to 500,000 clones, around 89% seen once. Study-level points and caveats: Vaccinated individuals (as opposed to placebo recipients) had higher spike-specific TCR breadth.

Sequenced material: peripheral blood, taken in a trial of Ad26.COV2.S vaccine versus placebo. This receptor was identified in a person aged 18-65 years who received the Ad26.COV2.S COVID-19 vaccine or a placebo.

The DNA for the CDR3 is TGTGCCAGCAGCTTAAATCGGGAGACCCAGTACTTC. It translates to CASSLNRETQYF. The J gene is TRBJ2-5, the V gene TRBV11-2; D remains unclear. V lost 2 bases and J lost 5, with 6 bases in between. CDR1 SGHAT and CDR2 FQNNGV come from the germline V gene. The CDR3 has 12 amino acids.